This entry lists 30 T cell receptor beta chains sequenced from one sample in a study of control samples from healthy donors and cancer patients. Repertoires were generated with immunoSEQ multiplex PCR, while TCRdb's copy carries only in-frame clones and drops some. The sample carries about 51,000 clones, over 70% recorded once. Sequenced material: blood. Receptors originate from a man between 65 and 85 years old in good health.

V gene TRBV5-1 combines with J gene TRBJ1-6; D remains unclear. Trimming took off 0 bases at V and 5 bases at J, with 9 bases between the two ends. Per the germline V gene, CDR1 is SGHRS and CDR2 is YFSETQ. The length of the CDR3 is 15 residues. The CDR3 spells CASSLGTSDNSPLHF. The DNA for the CDR3 is TGCGCCAGCAGCTTGGGGACTTCAGATAATTCACCCCTCCACTTT.

This clone was seen just once. J is TRBJ1-6 and V is TRBV30; possible D gene TRBD1, 6 bases. CDR3 length: 14 amino acids. Germline V gene sequence: CDR1 GTSNPN, CDR2 SVGIG (reference sequence). With 3 bases removed from V and 7 bases from J, the gap between germline ends came to 13 bases. DNA of the CDR3: TGTGCCTGGAGGGTCAGGGGAAGGAATTCACCCCTCCACTTT. Protein sequence: CAWRVRGRNSPLHF.

The chain combines TRBV3-1 (or the pseudogene TRBV3-2) with TRBJ1-1; no clear D. Between the trimmed V and J ends, which lost 2 bases and 1 base, there was a span of 11 bases. The CDR3 totals 15 residues. The germline V gene encodes CDR1 LGHDT and CDR2 YNNKEL (reference sequence). The CDR3 is CASSQRPSQNTEAFF. The CDR3 DNA is TGTGCCAGCAGCCAACGTCCCTCACAGAACACTGAAGCTTTCTTT.

The chain joins TRBV5-1 to TRBJ1-4, with D possibly matching TRBD1 (5 bases). CDR1 and CDR2 (germline): SGHRS, YFSETQ. The CDR3 loop spans 15 amino acids. V was pared by 4 bases and J by 5 bases, with 15 bases between. This CDR3 reads CASSRTGTPNEKLFF. In DNA, the CDR3 is TGCGCCAGCAGCAGGACCGGGACTCCGAATGAAAAACTGTTTTTT.

The rearrangement links TRBV28 to TRBJ2-2; 7 bases are shared with TRBD1. V shed 5 bases, J shed 6 bases, and the junction held 9 bases outside the gene matches. CDR1 and CDR2 from the germline V gene are MDHEN and SYDVKM. The CDR3 totals 15 residues. DNA of the CDR3: TGTGCCAGCAGTCACAATGCTCAGGGGGCCGGGGAGCTGTTTTTT. Encoded protein: CASSHNAQGAGELFF.

The rearrangement links TRBV27 to TRBJ2-1, with TRBD1 identical over 10 bases. Germline CDR1 is MNHEY and CDR2 is SMNVEV (reference sequence). The V segment lost 5 bases and the J segment 8 bases; nucleotides outside the gene matches: 9. CDR3 length: 15 residues. Here the CDR3 reads CASSGRDRGFDEQFF. In DNA form, the CDR3 reads TGTGCCAGCAGTGGCCGGGACAGGGGTTTCGATGAGCAGTTCTTC.

J is TRBJ1-6 and V is TRBV19; 7 bases align to TRBD1. CDR1 is LNHDA, CDR2 SQIVND, per germline (reference sequence). V shed 5 bases and J 2 bases; nucleotides not matched to a gene: 0. The CDR3 has 14 residues. The CDR3 here is CASSDRAYNSPLHF. CDR3 coding DNA: TGTGCCAGTAGTGACAGGGCCTATAATTCACCCCTCCACTTT.

The chain couples TRBV3-1 (or the pseudogene TRBV3-2) to TRBJ1-6; D is ambiguous. The CDR3 spans 18 residues. The germline gives CDR1 LGHDT, CDR2 YNNKEL (reference sequence). Trimming shortened V by 0 bases and J by 6 bases, and 18 bases separated the two germline ends. CDR3 bases: TGTGCCAGCAGCCAAGAGAATTATTGGGGTCGTTTTAATTCACCCCTCCACTTT. This translates into CASSQENYWGRFNSPLHF.

The V call is TRBV24-1, the J call TRBJ2-4; 9 bases map to TRBD1. The CDR3 length is 14 residues. Germline loops: CDR1 KGHDR, CDR2 SFDVKD. J gave up 13 bases and V 4 bases, and 10 bases lay outside the gene matches. The CDR3 region has the DNA TGTGCCACCAGTGAGGGACAGGGTTACGAGGGGCAGTACTTC. Residues: CATSEGQGYEGQYF.

The table lists this clone with a count of one. This chain connects TRBV19 to TRBJ2-4, with TRBD2 matching 9 bases. CDR1 is LNHDA, CDR2 SQIVND, per germline (reference sequence). CDR3 length equals 13 residues. The J segment lost 8 bases and the V segment lost 6 bases, leaving 5 bases of the junction unmatched. The CDR3, as DNA: TGTGCCAGTAGAAGTGGCGGGGGGGACATTCAGTACTTC. It specifies CASRSGGGDIQYF.

The rearrangement joins TRBV6-4 to TRBJ1-2; D call uncertain. The V and J ends lost 2 bases and 2 bases respectively, with 3 bases between them. Per the germline V gene, CDR1 is MRHNA and CDR2 is SNTAGT. The CDR3 sequence is 12 residues long. The CDR3 protein is CASSDGNYGYTF. CDR3 nucleotide sequence: TGTGCCAGCAGTGACGGGAACTATGGCTACACCTTC.

The rearrangement links TRBV5-1 to TRBJ2-3, with 12 bases fitting TRBD2. Germline loops: CDR1 SGHRS, CDR2 YFSETQ. The CDR3 contains 18 residues. The trim removed 1 base at V and 6 bases at J, leaving 12 bases unmatched. This CDR3 reads CASSLTSGRPRRGDTQYF. Here the CDR3 DNA reads TGCGCCAGCAGCTTGACTAGCGGGAGGCCTCGCCGAGGGGATACGCAGTATTTT.

The chain couples TRBV30 to TRBJ2-1; 8 positions agree with TRBD2. The CDR3 runs 12 residues. The V gene end was trimmed by 5 bases and the J gene end by 7 bases; junction bases not matched to a gene: 4. Germline V gives CDR1 GTSNPN, CDR2 SVGIG (reference sequence). The CDR3 DNA sequence: TGTGCCTGGCAGACTAGCGCAAATGAGCAGTTCTTC. Amino acids: CAWQTSANEQFF. Filled out from reference TRBV30 and TRBJ2-1, the complete variable domain reads SQTIHQWPATLVQPVGSPLSLECTVEGTSNPNLYWYRQAAGRGLQLLFYSVGIGQISSEVPQNLSASRPQDRQFILSSKKLLLSDSGFYLCAWQTSANEQFFGPGTRLTVL.

This clone was counted a few times. This chain connects TRBV5-1 to TRBJ2-5; D is perhaps TRBD1 (6 bases). Germline CDR1 reads SGHRS; CDR2 reads YFSETQ. This CDR3 comprises 13 residues. V lost 2 bases to trimming and J lost 5 bases, with 10 bases between them. The CDR3 bases are TGCGCCAGCAGCTTCCAGGGGCTGGAGACCCAGTACTTC. The encoded protein is CASSFQGLETQYF.

V is TRBV5-4 and J is TRBJ2-1; TRBD2 might be the D (5 bases). The V gene's germline CDR1 is SGHNT and CDR2 YYREEE (reference sequence). Trimming left V 4 bases short and J 3 bases short, with 11 bases between. There are 14 residues in the CDR3. Here the CDR3 reads CASSPFEGYNEQFF. CDR3 nucleotide sequence: TGTGCCAGCAGCCCTTTTGAGGGCTACAATGAGCAGTTCTTC.

The genes are TRBV2 and TRBJ1-5; D gene unclear. CDR1 and CDR2 from the germline V gene are SNHLY and FYNNEI. CDR3 length: 14 residues. V shed 2 bases and J shed 3 bases, with 8 bases lying between them. CDR3 sequence (DNA): TGTGCCAGCAGTGAAATAGGGATCAATCAGCCCCAGCATTTT. It encodes CASSEIGINQPQHF.

This chain uses TRBV6-5 with TRBJ2-1; a possible D gene is TRBD2 (6 bases). The germline V gene has CDR1 MNHEY and CDR2 SVGAGI. The CDR3 totals 14 residues. Trimming removed 6 bases at V and 3 bases at J, with 12 bases between. CDR3 in DNA: TGTGCCAGCAGGTCAGGGACTGACTACAATGAGCAGTTCTTC. It yields the protein CASRSGTDYNEQFF.

The V and J genes are TRBV6-5 and TRBJ1-4; D may be TRBD1 (5 bases). This CDR3 region has 12 residues. The V gene's germline CDR1 is MNHEY and CDR2 SVGAGI. V lost 6 bases, J lost 4 bases, and 6 bases lay in between. The DNA for the CDR3 is TGTGCCAGCAGGGGGCATAATGAAAAACTGTTTTTT. This encodes CASRGHNEKLFF.

This chain links TRBV7-8 with TRBJ2-2; 7 positions agree with TRBD1. The CDR3 extends over 15 amino acids. Germline V gene lookup returns CDR1 SGHVS and CDR2 FQNEAQ. With 6 bases clipped from V and 7 bases from J, the junction kept 11 bases outside the gene matches. The CDR3 here is CASRPPGTENGELFF. The CDR3 region has the DNA TGTGCCAGCAGGCCACCCGGGACAGAGAACGGGGAGCTGTTTTTT.

The rearrangement links TRBV12-3 or TRBV12-4 to TRBJ2-3; no clear D. The V gene lost 2 bases and the J gene lost 14 bases, with 14 bases spanning the gap. This CDR3 is 12 amino acids long. CDR3: CASSLKASKSYF. In nucleotides, the CDR3 is TGTGCCAGCAGTTTAAAAGCTAGTAAGTCGTATTTT.

This chain connects TRBV2 to TRBJ1-1; D remains ambiguous. Per germline, CDR1 SNHLY and CDR2 FYNNEI. The CDR3 covers 14 residues. V was cut by 7 bases and J by 2 bases, with 14 bases left in between. CDR3 in DNA: TGTGCCAGCAACAGAAGGGTTTTTAACACTGAAGCTTTCTTT. Its protein is CASNRRVFNTEAFF. The variable domain in full, completed from reference TRBV2 and TRBJ1-1, reads EPEVTQTPSHQVTQMGQEVILRCVPISNHLYFYWYRQILGQKVEFLVSFYNNEISEKSEIFDDQFSVERPDGSNFTLKIRSTKLEDSAMYFCASNRRVFNTEAFFGQGTRLTVV.

This chain links TRBV24-1 with TRBJ1-5; no clear D. In germline, CDR1 is KGHDR, CDR2 SFDVKD. This CDR3 region has 14 residues. The germline V and J ends were trimmed by 1 base and 6 bases, with 9 bases remaining between them. The CDR3 spells CATSDFSSGQPQHF. CDR3 sequence (DNA): TGTGCCACCAGTGATTTCTCGAGCGGTCAGCCCCAGCATTTT.

The chain uses TRBV7-7 and TRBJ2-7; D unclear. CDR3 size: 13 residues. Trimming stripped 4 bases from V and 4 bases from J, with 11 bases between. The germline V gene has CDR1 SSHAT and CDR2 FNYEAQ (reference sequence). DNA of the CDR3: TGTGCCAGCAGCTCCGAGGCCCCTTACGAGCAGTACTTC. Its protein product is CASSSEAPYEQYF.

This clone occurred once. CDR3 region: CASSYPGTVVGPLNPVRAFF. The DNA for the CDR3 is TGTGCCAGCAGTTACCCCGGGACAGTAGTAGGTCCCTTGAATCCAGTACGAGCTTTCTTT. The chain has TRBV6-7 and TRBJ1-1, with 7 bases lining up with TRBD1. TRBV6-7 qualifies as an ORF whose function is uncertain. The CDR3 has 20 residues. Trimming at V came to 2 bases and at J to 10 bases, leaving 28 bases not matched to a gene.

The chain employs TRBV2 and TRBJ2-4; D may be TRBD2 (6 bases). Germline V gene sequence: CDR1 SNHLY, CDR2 FYNNEI. Trimming took 2 bases from V and 8 from J, leaving 22 bases between them. The CDR3 loop spans 17 amino acids. The CDR3 DNA sequence: TGTGCCAGCAGTGAATTTCGCGGGACCCGGGGTGGGGACATTCAGTACTTC. Protein: CASSEFRGTRGGDIQYF.

The gene calls are TRBV7-9 and TRBJ2-3; no reliable D call. The V end was cut by 5 bases, the J end by 4 bases, with 10 bases between. This CDR3 has 13 amino acids. In germline, CDR1 is SEHNR, CDR2 FQNEAQ (reference sequence). CDR3 sequence (DNA): TGTGCCAGCAGCCCTCACGGACCAGATACGCAGTATTTT. It translates to CASSPHGPDTQYF.

On this clone itself: The identical CDR3 is also encoded by other nucleotide sequences in the sample. V and J are TRBV5-1 and TRBJ2-1; no reliable D call. V was cut by 0 bases and J by 4 bases, with 14 bases left in between. From germline, CDR1 is SGHRS and CDR2 YFSETQ. The length of the CDR3 is 16 residues. CDR3 loop: CASSLGNGPPYNEQFF. DNA for the CDR3: TGCGCCAGCAGCTTGGGGAACGGACCGCCATACAATGAGCAGTTCTTC.

The chain employs TRBV6-5 and TRBJ1-1; D is perhaps TRBD1 (6 bases). The CDR3 has 15 amino acids. The V end was cut by 0 bases, the J end by 3 bases, with 11 bases between. The V gene's germline CDR1 is MNHEY and CDR2 SVGAGI. CDR3 loop: CASSYSGGGDTEAFF. Here the CDR3 DNA reads TGTGCCAGCAGTTACTCGGGCGGGGGCGACACTGAAGCTTTCTTT.

The rearrangement uses TRBV19 and TRBJ2-5; D is undetermined. Germline CDR1 reads LNHDA; CDR2 reads SQIVND (reference sequence). The V gene lost 2 bases and the J gene lost 2 bases, with 9 bases spanning the gap. The CDR3 loop spans 14 amino acids. The CDR3 region is CASSIFGKQETQYF. DNA for the CDR3: TGTGCCAGTAGTATATTCGGCAAGCAAGAGACCCAGTACTTC. The whole variable domain, remainder taken from reference TRBV19 and TRBJ2-5, is DGGITQSPKYLFRKEGQNVTLSCEQNLNHDAMYWYRQDPGQGLRLIYYSQIVNDFQKGDIAEGYSVSREKKESFPLTVTSAQKNPTAFYLCASSIFGKQETQYFGPGTRLLVL.

This chain links TRBV19 with TRBJ1-1; D might be TRBD1 (5 bases). Germline V gene sequence: CDR1 LNHDA, CDR2 SQIVND (reference sequence). The V gene lost 6 bases and the J gene lost 1 base, with 9 bases spanning the gap. The CDR3 totals 13 residues. The CDR3 here is CASRGLWNTEAFF. Here the CDR3 DNA reads TGTGCCAGTAGGGGGCTTTGGAACACTGAAGCTTTCTTT. Filled out from reference TRBV19 and TRBJ1-1, the complete variable domain reads DGGITQSPKYLFRKEGQNVTLSCEQNLNHDAMYWYRQDPGQGLRLIYYSQIVNDFQKGDIAEGYSVSREKKESFPLTVTSAQKNPTAFYLCASRGLWNTEAFFGQGTRLTVV.